This record looks at one T cell receptor (beta chain) sequence and its context. TCRdb keeps only in-frame clones here, not all; method: immunoSEQ multiplex PCR. The sample consists of about 88,000 clones, almost 85% of them appearing once. This entry is derived from a study of a mutant IDH1 vaccine in newly diagnosed glioma. Study-level background: Earlier therapy was either radiotherapy, temozolomide, or both, and most got both.

The V gene's germline CDR1 is SEHNR and CDR2 FQNEAQ (reference sequence). CDR3 size: 14 residues. The ends were cut back, 3 bases at V and 10 bases at J, with 13 bases in the middle. Documented time point: baseline, week 1 (first vaccination visit). The treatment here: pre-vaccination baseline after standard-of-care therapy. Newly diagnosed WHO grade 3 or 4 IDH1-mutant, ATRX-lost astrocytomas were identified in the donors. This clonotype was sampled from a man aged 35 to 55 with glioma. Some clones in this sample may be carry-over from other donors' samples. Sequencing used PBMCs, obtained from a glioma patient treated with radiotherapy, temozolomide or both. The V and J genes are TRBV7-9 and TRBJ1-6, with D possibly being TRBD1 (5 bases). The CDR3: CASSFQGEGSPLHF. CDR3 DNA: TGTGCCAGCAGCTTTCAGGGTGAGGGATCACCCCTCCACTTT.